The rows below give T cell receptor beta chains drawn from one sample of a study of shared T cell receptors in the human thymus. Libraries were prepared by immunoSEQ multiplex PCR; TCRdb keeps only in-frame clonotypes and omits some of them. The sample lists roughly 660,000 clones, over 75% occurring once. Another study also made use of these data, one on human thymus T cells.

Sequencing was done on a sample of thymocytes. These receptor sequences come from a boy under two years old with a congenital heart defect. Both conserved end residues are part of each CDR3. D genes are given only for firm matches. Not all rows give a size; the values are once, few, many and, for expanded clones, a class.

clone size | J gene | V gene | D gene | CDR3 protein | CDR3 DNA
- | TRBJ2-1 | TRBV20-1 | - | CSARDRNEQFF | TGCAGTGCTAGAGATCGGAATGAGCAGTTCTTC
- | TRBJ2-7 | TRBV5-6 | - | CASSLEGGAPYEQYF | TGTGCCAGCAGCTTGGAGGGGGGGGCCCCCTACGAGCAGTACTTC
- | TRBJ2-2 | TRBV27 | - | CASYGGPDTGELFF | TGTGCCAGCTATGGAGGGCCGGACACCGGGGAGCTGTTTTTT
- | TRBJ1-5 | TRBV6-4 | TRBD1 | CASRQGVEPQHF | TGTGCCAGCCGACAGGGGGTTGAGCCCCAGCATTTT
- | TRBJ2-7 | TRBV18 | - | CASSRRKEALGMSYEQYF | TGTGCCAGCTCACGACGAAAGGAGGCACTAGGAATGTCCTACGAGCAGTACTTC
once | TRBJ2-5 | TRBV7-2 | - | CASSPQGGETQYF | TGTGCCAGCAGCCCTCAGGGGGGCGAGACCCAGTACTTC
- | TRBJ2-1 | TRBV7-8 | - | CASSLAGGVVGYNEQFF | TGTGCCAGCAGCTTAGCCGGGGGAGTAGTTGGGTACAATGAGCAGTTCTTC
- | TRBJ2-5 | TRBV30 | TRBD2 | CAWQGTSRTETQYF | TGTGCCTGGCAGGGGACTAGCCGGACGGAGACCCAGTACTTC
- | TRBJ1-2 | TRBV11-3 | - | CASSLADSNYGYTF | TGTGCCAGCAGCTTAGCGGACAGCAACTATGGCTACACCTTC
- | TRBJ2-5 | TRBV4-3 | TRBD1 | CASSQSGQGRETQYF | TGCGCCAGCAGCCAATCTGGACAGGGGAGAGAGACCCAGTACTTC
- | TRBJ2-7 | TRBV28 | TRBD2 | CASSFRTGRTSGRTKGSYEQYF | TGTGCCAGCAGTTTCCGGACAGGGCGAACTAGCGGGAGGACCAAAGGGTCCTACGAGCAGTACTTC
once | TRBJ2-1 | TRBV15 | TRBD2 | CATSREAGAEDEQFF | TGTGCCACCAGCAGAGAGGCGGGAGCTGAGGATGAGCAGTTCTTC
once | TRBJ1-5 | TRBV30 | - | CAWTMHSGGQPQHF | TGTGCCTGGACCATGCACAGCGGGGGTCAGCCCCAGCATTTT
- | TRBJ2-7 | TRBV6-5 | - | CASRMGGSYEQYF | TGTGCCAGCAGGATGGGAGGATCCTACGAGCAGTACTTC
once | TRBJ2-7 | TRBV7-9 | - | CASSPFSGLSYEQYF | TGTGCCAGCAGCCCGTTTAGCGGACTCTCCTACGAGCAGTACTTC
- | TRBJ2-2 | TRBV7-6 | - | CASSPRPGELFF | TGTGCCAGCAGCCCTAGGCCCGGGGAGCTGTTTTTT
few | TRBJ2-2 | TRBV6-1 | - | CASSATWNTGELFF | TGTGCCAGCAGTGCTACTTGGAACACCGGGGAGCTGTTTTTT
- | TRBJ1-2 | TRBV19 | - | CASSPKWGRDYGYTF | TGTGCCAGTAGTCCCAAGTGGGGGCGCGACTATGGCTACACCTTC
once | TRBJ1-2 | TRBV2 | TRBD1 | CASILAGQGTNYGYTF | TGTGCCAGCATATTGGCTGGACAGGGGACTAACTATGGCTACACCTTC
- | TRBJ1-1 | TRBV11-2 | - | CASSLGTDHEAFF | TGTGCCAGCAGCTTAGGGACTGATCATGAAGCTTTCTTT
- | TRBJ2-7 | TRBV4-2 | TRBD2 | CASSQEPRLAGTYEQYF | TGTGCCAGCAGCCAAGAGCCCAGACTAGCGGGGACCTACGAGCAGTACTTC
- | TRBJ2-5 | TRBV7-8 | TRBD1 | CASSLALQGARLETQYF | TGTGCCAGCAGCTTAGCGCTCCAGGGGGCTAGATTAGAGACCCAGTACTTC